This T cell receptor beta chain was recovered during a study of neurological immune-mediated disorders. Findings and limits, study-wide: Multiple sclerosis patients had less TCR clonal expansion than even healthy controls, unlike HTLV-1-associated myelopathy.

The CDR3 loop spans 14 amino acids. Unmatched junction bases numbered 8, after V lost 5 bases and J lost 5 bases. In germline, CDR1 is DFQATT, CDR2 SNEGSKA (reference sequence). In its sample, this clonotype was seen many times. What it binds is unknown. The making of cDNA relied on 5'RACE with 10-nucleotide random UMIs. TCRdb re-analysed the 5' RACE reads in MiXCR, keeping a single row per CDR3 protein. The sample lists under 40,000 distinct CDR3 sequences; about 14% were seen once. Unsorted libraries were generated from 2 million PBMCs held at -80 degrees C. The specimen sequenced was PBMCs. The genes are TRBV20-1 and TRBJ2-5; TRBD2 agrees at 10 bases. This clonotype originated in a woman between 50 and 59 years old with HTLV-1-associated myelopathy (HAM/TSP). The CDR3 here is CSAFSGGPGETQYF. The CDR3 coding sequence is TGCAGTGCTTTTAGCGGGGGGCCGGGGGAGACCCAGTACTTC.